The present T cell receptor (beta chain) was sequenced within a study of cytomegalovirus exposure and HLA in healthy donors (dated by TCRdb to about 2017). With regard to the full study: An earlier analysis of fewer than 750 of the donors reported roughly 300 Gb of sequence data and about 120 million unique TCR beta sequences obtained from some 200 million T cells. An early release covering around 630 HLA-typed donors comprised about 300 gigabases of sequencing data and 85 million to 100 million unique TCR sequences. Of the roughly 400 genotyped donors, about 80% fell in the genetic ancestry cluster associated with self-reported Caucasian donors. The study was designed to test whether signatures of past pathogen exposure could be identified by cataloging public T cell receptors. The study used immunosequencing to profile the T cell repertoires of 670 or so subjects and linked those repertoires to cytomegalovirus serostatus. A separate validation cohort of 100 to 150 different subjects was used in addition to the 666-subject first cohort. The study combined high-throughput TCR immunosequencing, statistical association of individual TCRs with disease status, and machine learning to predict cytomegalovirus infection status. In a later analysis, previously published TCR beta repertoires from 600 to 850 donors were re-analyzed and high-resolution HLA genotyping was added so that TCR occurrence patterns could be studied. In the later analysis, no new phenotypic data were used to find candidate immune exposures; instead, reliance was placed on TCR beta sequences and their occurrence across donors. An earlier analysis of some 500 of the donors applied high-throughput TCR beta sequencing to assess whether each TCR beta V gene segment acted as functional or pseudogenic. Alongside the repertoire data, information on donor age, sex, ethnicity and CMV serostatus was compiled. A later genetic analysis took genome-wide SNP genotypes for about three fifths of the roughly 670 donors and used that subset as a discovery cohort. Every discovery cohort repertoire had been produced on one sequencing platform. HLA typing included class I and class II loci at four-digit resolution. Typing coverage differed by locus: A, B, C, DRB1 and DQB1 were typed in roughly 620-630 donors, DQA1 in roughly 510, DPA1 in 600 to 610, and DPB1 in 472. Roughly 5 DR-DQ haplotypes were handled as single units for association and clustering, since linkage in the cohort was strong. Across 300 to 500 genotyped donors of the cohort, an average of 235,054 unique TCR beta nucleotide sequences per donor were sequenced, and 15% to 20% of those sequences were non-productive.

The library was built by means of the immunoSEQ multiplex PCR assay. For the multiplex PCR, a mixture combining 60 forward primers for TCR Vbeta segments and 13 reverse primers for TCR Jbeta segments was used. A multiplex PCR assay on genomic DNA amplified the CDR3 region of rearranged TCR beta genes. Amplified TCR beta libraries were sequenced as 87-base-pair reads on the Illumina HiSeq System. Per the authors' processing: A later analysis counted approximately 76 million unique TCR beta chains across the 500 to 850 repertoires, and around 9.9 million of these chains were shared by at least two donors. To remove PCR and sequencing errors, raw reads were error-corrected and collapsed into unique sequences using a nearest-neighbor algorithm that merged closely related sequences. CDR3 sequences were aligned to IMGT reference sequences to assign V, D and J gene segments. For a sequence to be retained, a match of at least six nucleotides was required to both a V gene segment and a J gene segment. A rearrangement was called productive if the CDR3 had no stop codons and remained in frame with V and J, and every other rearrangement was called non-productive. Following IMGT convention, CDR3 was defined as the stretch from the second conserved V-encoded cysteine up to the conserved J-encoded phenylalanine. Sequences without an unambiguous match to a single V gene segment were excluded from the earlier analysis of approximately 600 of the donors. In an earlier analysis of 587 of the donors, V segments were called functional above 56.7% productive rearrangements and were called segregating when the between-donor standard deviation exceeded 5%. A statistical classification framework was built to diagnose cytomegalovirus status from the catalog of TCR beta chain sequences. A later analysis assigned V and J genes by comparing TCR nucleotide sequences with IMGT/GENE-DB human TR gene sequences. A later analysis assigned CDR3 sequences and most-parsimonious VDJ recombination scenarios with the TCRdist pipeline. A later analysis defined each TCR beta chain by its CDR3 amino acid sequence plus V-gene family, and excluded reads lacking a unique V-gene family. A later analysis removed 592 highly shared, low-generation-probability nucleotide sequences to deal with suspected cross-contamination and a sequencing artifact. A later analysis calculated a clonal expansion index for each public chain from normalized within-repertoire ranks of inferred template counts. A later analysis computed generation probabilities with a VDJ recombination model fitted to out-of-frame rearrangements, and checked the results against IGoR. A later analysis scored TCR-TCR, TCR-HLA and TCR-CMV co-occurrence with hypergeometric tests, applying a repertoire-size bias correction to TCR pairs. False discovery rates were estimated in a later analysis by permuting HLA or CMV assignments 20 times. In a later analysis, co-occurring TCRs were grouped with DBSCAN, and TCRdist sequence similarity was added when clustering was performed within HLA-allele-positive subsets. Repertoires with fewer than 30,000 or more than 120,000 public chains, plus five repertoires with anomalous nucleotide sharing, were excluded from co-occurrence clustering. TCRdb provides this immuneACCESS table in a form limited to in-frame rearrangements. Some clones are lacking; in checked studies, under half of them reflect an unresolved V gene, and why the rest are absent is not known. V and J calls and clone size come straight from that table; D and trimming were deduced from the DNA. The sample has about 130,000 clones on record, about 80% of them singletons. Over 2% of the sample belongs to the ten largest clones.

The cohort was made up of approximately 700 healthy bone marrow donors. All cohort members were sampled while nominally healthy, although unrecorded immune exposures were likely present. The donor tested CMV seronegative and was one of the 352 seronegative cohort members. A peripheral blood sample was provided by each donor, and peripheral blood mononuclear cells were used for TCR beta sequencing. The Qiagen DNeasy Blood Extraction Kit was used to extract genomic DNA from the blood cell samples. Results the study describes overall, beyond this receptor: A later analysis found that TCR association rates varied across HLA loci, with DRB1 alleles showing the most associated TCRs and HLA-C alleles the fewest. In an earlier analysis of around 500 of the donors, most TCR beta V segments appeared in productive rearrangements about 90% or about 30% of the time, broadly matching IMGT annotations. Because counts were too low, roughly 18 rarely observed V segments, including chromosome 9 orphons, were left out of the earlier analysis of 500 to 750 of the donors. The 87-base-pair reads could not distinguish some IMGT-functional V segments, including TRBV6-2 and TRBV6-3, so those segments were excluded. For the cohort, immune exposure information was limited to CMV serostatus. At a false discovery rate of 0.05, a later analysis linked 16,951 TCR beta sequences to specific HLA alleles. When HLA alleles, especially DR and DQ, strongly co-occurred, TCR associations were difficult to assign to individual alleles. A further reported finding was that TCR beta sequences accurately predicted the HLA-A and HLA-B alleles for most subjects in the first cohort. In a later genetic analysis, fewer N-insertions in productive TCRs were reported among donors in an Asian-associated ancestry cluster than the 666-donor mean. Across donors, most TCR sequences were observed very rarely, whereas some public TCRs were present in many individuals. In a later analysis, HLA-associated TCR beta chains were found to be more clonally expanded and to have lower generation probabilities than equally common non-associated chains. The study gave a list of about 160 TCR beta chains associated with cytomegalovirus. Cytomegalovirus status was reported to be diagnosed by the classifier with high specificity and sensitivity in both the original and validation cohorts. A cluster of highly shared sequence variants was judged likely to represent a technical artifact of the sequencing pipeline. Several of the top co-occurrence clusters appeared to be linked to parvovirus B19, influenza, CMV and Epstein-Barr virus, according to a later analysis. Correlated functional status among segregating V segments might be attributable to linkage disequilibrium, but an unknown experimental factor could not be ruled out. In a later genetic analysis, a missense DCLRE1C variant was associated with V-gene and J-gene trimming of TCR beta chains, and the association was replicated in an independent cohort. Because some donors lacked HLA typing at each locus, the association tests relied only on the typed subset. It was suggested by the authors that the approach could potentially be generalized to other disease states and immunological phenotypes. In a later analysis, most CMV-associated TCR beta chains were found to appear HLA-restricted, with HLA associations seemingly driven largely by CMV exposure. In this cohort, only TCR beta chains were sequenced, and detectable features were limited by the absence of alpha or paired-chain data. The presence/absence analyses assumed that sequencing depth was roughly uniform across donors, and that assumption may not be true. In vitro tests confirmed that a few of the cytomegalovirus-associated TCR beta chains recognize cytomegalovirus antigens.

A note on this clone: No antigen is known for it. Per-base quality was not reported, and no clone a single base away is much larger than it.

The CDR3 measures 15 amino acids from cysteine to phenylalanine. The sequence is cut down to CDR3 DNA, 45 bases in frame from base 1. CDR1 and CDR2 are drawn from the germline V gene: SGHVS, FQNEAQ. V is pruned by 6 bases and J by 5 bases, leaving 11 bases of the junction without a gene match. Input material: PBMCs. This TCR derives from a man between 25 and 39 years old in good health and CMV-seronegative. The chain is encoded by TRBV7-8 joined to TRBJ1-2, and 8 junction bases match TRBD1. The bases read TGTGCCAGCAGTGAAGACTCAGGGGGCGCGTATGGCTACACCTTC. The encoded protein is CASSEDSGGAYGYTF.